Below, 8 T cell receptor beta chains from the same sample are listed, as sequenced in a study of early T cells in non-severe SARS-CoV-2 infection. MiXCR, applied by TCRdb to the 5' RACE reads, yields one record per CDR3 protein. The sample carries approximately 52,000 distinct CDR3 sequences, more than 12% recorded once. The sample was whole blood, taken at baseline. The source is an adult who was a healthcare worker with PCR-confirmed SARS-CoV-2 infection or an uninfected control (not recorded which).

This chain connects TRBV6-5 to TRBJ2-7, with a possible D match to TRBD2 (6 bases). This CDR3 comprises 15 residues. The V and J ends lost 7 bases and 1 base respectively, with 17 bases between them. Germline V gene sequence: CDR1 MNHEY, CDR2 SVGAGI. The CDR3 DNA is TGTGCCAGCAAGGAGGGCAGTACGATATCCTACGAGCAGTACTTC. Its translation: CASKEGSTISYEQYF.

This clonotype has a handful of counts. CDR3 protein: CSVAQSTAADTQYF. Here the CDR3 DNA reads TGCAGCGTTGCGCAGTCGACGGCCGCAGATACGCAGTATTTT. This sequence joins TRBV29-1 and TRBJ2-3; D remains ambiguous. Germline V gene data show CDR1 as SQVTM and CDR2 as ANQGSEA. V was trimmed by 4 bases and J by 4 bases, leaving 15 bases between them. This CDR3 comprises 14 residues.

The chain couples TRBV5-1 to TRBJ2-7, with a tentative D call TRBD2 (5 bases). V lost 2 bases and J lost 7, with 16 bases in between. Germline values: CDR1 SGHRS, CDR2 YFSETQ. The CDR3 has 14 residues. The CDR3 nucleotides read TGCGCCAGCAGCTTAGGGCAGACCGAGGGTGAGCAGTACTTC. Encoded protein: CASSLGQTEGEQYF.

The chain links TRBV7-9 to TRBJ2-3; D ambiguous. The germline V gene has CDR1 SEHNR and CDR2 FQNEAQ (reference sequence). The germline V and J ends were trimmed by 5 bases and 2 bases, with 11 bases remaining between them. The CDR3 totals 14 residues. The CDR3 reads CASSDERYTDTQYF. CDR3 sequence (DNA): TGTGCCAGCAGCGACGAGAGATACACAGATACGCAGTATTTT.

The V and J genes are TRBV7-2 and TRBJ2-2; a possible D gene is TRBD1 (5 bases). Germline assignment: CDR1 SGHTA and CDR2 FQGNSA. This CDR3 is 15 amino acids long. V lost 4 bases and J lost 4, with 13 bases in between. Here the CDR3 reads CASSSTGPGTGELFF. In nucleotides, the CDR3 is TGTGCCAGCAGCTCTACAGGTCCTGGCACCGGGGAGCTGTTTTTT.

This clonotype came up a few times. This chain connects TRBV7-9 to TRBJ1-1; D is uncertain. This CDR3 has 12 residues. The germline V and J ends were trimmed by 1 base and 7 bases, with 7 bases remaining between them. The germline CDR1 and CDR2 sequences are SEHNR and FQNEAQ (reference sequence). The CDR3 bases are TGTGCCAGCAGCTTAGGGACCAATGAAGCTTTCTTT. This gives the protein CASSLGTNEAFF.

The CDR3 spells CAWSQLSYEQYF. In DNA, the CDR3 is TGTGCCTGGAGTCAGTTGTCCTACGAGCAGTACTTC. The chain carries TRBV30 and TRBJ2-7; D unclear. Germline V gene lookup returns CDR1 GTSNPN and CDR2 SVGIG (reference sequence). This CDR3 comprises 12 residues. V was cut by 2 bases and J by 1 base, with 6 bases left in between.

There are a few counts of this clonotype. The DNA of the CDR3 is TGTGCCAGCAGCTTAGGTCCGGGACTAGCGGGGCCCCAGTACTTC. Residues: CASSLGPGLAGPQYF. The chain recombines TRBV7-6 with TRBJ2-5; 13 positions agree with TRBD2. The CDR3 consists of 15 residues. Germline lookup yields CDR1 SGHVS and CDR2 FNYEAQ. J was trimmed by 9 bases and V by 1 base; bases with no gene match: 5.